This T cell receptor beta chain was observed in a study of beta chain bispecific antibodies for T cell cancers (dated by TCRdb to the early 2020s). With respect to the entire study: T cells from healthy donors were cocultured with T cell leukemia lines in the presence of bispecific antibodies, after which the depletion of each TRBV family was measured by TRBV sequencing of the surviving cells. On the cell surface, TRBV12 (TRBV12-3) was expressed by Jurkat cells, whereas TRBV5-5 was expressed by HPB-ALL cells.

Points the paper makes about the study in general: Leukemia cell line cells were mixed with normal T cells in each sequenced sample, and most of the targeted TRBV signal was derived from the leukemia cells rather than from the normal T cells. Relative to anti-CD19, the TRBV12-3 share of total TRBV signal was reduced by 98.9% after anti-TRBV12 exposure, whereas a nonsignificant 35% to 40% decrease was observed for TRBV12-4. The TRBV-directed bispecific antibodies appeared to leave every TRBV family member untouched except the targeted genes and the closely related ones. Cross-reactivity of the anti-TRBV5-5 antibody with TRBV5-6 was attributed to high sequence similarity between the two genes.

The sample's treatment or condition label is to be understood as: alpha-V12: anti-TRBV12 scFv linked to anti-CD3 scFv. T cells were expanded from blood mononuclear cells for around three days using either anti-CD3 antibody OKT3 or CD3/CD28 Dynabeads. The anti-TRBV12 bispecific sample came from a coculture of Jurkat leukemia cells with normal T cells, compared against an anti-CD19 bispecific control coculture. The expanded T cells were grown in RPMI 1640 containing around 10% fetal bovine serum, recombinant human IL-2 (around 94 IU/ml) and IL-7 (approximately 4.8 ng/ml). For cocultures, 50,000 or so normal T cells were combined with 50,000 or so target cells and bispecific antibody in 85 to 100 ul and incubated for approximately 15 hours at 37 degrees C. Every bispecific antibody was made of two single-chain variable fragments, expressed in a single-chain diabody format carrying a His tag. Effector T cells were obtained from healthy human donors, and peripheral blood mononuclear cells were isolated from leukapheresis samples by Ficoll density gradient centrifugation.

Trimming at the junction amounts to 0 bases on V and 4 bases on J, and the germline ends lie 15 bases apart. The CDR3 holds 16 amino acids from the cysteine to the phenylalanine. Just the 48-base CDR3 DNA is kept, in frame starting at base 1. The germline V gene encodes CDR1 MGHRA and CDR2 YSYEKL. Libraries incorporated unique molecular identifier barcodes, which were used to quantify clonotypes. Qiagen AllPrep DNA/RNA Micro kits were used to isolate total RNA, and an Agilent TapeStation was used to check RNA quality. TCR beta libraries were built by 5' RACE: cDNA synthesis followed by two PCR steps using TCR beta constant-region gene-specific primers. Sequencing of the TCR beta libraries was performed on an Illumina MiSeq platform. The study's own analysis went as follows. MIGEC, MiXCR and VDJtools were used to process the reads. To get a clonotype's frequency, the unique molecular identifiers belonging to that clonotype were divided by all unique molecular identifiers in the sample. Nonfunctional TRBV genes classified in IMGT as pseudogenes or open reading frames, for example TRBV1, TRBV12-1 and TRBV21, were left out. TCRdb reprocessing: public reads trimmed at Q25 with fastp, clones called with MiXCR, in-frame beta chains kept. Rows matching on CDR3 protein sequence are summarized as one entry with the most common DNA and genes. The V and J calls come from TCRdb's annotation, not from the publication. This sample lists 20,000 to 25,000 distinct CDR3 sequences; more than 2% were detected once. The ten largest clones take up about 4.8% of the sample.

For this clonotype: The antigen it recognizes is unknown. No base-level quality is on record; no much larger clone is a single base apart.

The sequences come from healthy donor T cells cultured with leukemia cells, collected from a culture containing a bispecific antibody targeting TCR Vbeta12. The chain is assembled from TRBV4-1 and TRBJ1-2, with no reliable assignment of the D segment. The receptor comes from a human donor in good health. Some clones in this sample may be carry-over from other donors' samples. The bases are TGCGCCAGCAGCCAAGATCCGGACGGCAGCCTCTATGGCTACACCTTC. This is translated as CASSQDPDGSLYGYTF.